The T cell receptor (beta chain) under discussion was sequenced for a study of blood T cell repertoires in COVID-19. About the research overall: Sample material is recorded as cDNA or gDNA derived from T cells, B-cell-depleted T cells, or PBMCs.

Cohort placement rested on clinical history that participants reported themselves. TCRdb's table, derived via immunoSEQ multiplex PCR, lists solely in-frame clones and lacks some. The data hold fewer than 250,000 clones, with around nine tenths observed a single time. Trimming left V 11 bases short and J 1 base short, with 24 bases between. Germline V CDR1 and CDR2: SGHVT, SQSDAQ. The CDR3 runs 17 residues. Source material: PBMCs or T cells enriched from blood (not recorded which). The TCR originated in a man aged 30-40 years who had recovered from COVID-19. The V gene is TRBV7-4, the J gene TRBJ1-5; D is perhaps TRBD1 (5 bases). CDR3 protein: CAPPAGYGGGSNQPQHF. The CDR3 DNA follows: TGTGCCCCCCCCGCCGGATACGGGGGGGGGAGCAATCAGCCCCAGCATTTT.